This T cell receptor (beta chain) was profiled in a study of blood T cell repertoires in COVID-19. Study-level background: Donors in the United States, Italy and Spain gave samples during acute or convalescent COVID-19.

V gave up 4 bases and J gave up 7 bases; unmatched junction bases: 7. The CDR3 loop spans 14 amino acids. Per the germline V gene, CDR1 is SGHNT and CDR2 is YYREEE (reference sequence). Participants were placed into cohorts based on the clinical history they reported. This table comes from immunoSEQ multiplex PCR, and its TCRdb copy is limited to in-frame clones, with some not included. The table shows approximately 160,000 clones, with more than 85% occurring only once. The TCR sequence derives from a woman between 50 and 59 years old who had recovered from COVID-19. V gene TRBV5-4 combines with J gene TRBJ2-5; the match to TRBD1 covers 10 bases. The material sequenced was PBMCs or T cells enriched from blood (not recorded which). CDR3 DNA sequence: TGTGCCAGCAGCGGGGGCGGACAGGGGGTGACCCAGTACTTC. Amino acid sequence: CASSGGGQGVTQYF.